This T cell receptor beta chain was recorded in a study of T cell responses to AZD1222 COVID-19 vaccine. Across the study: Pooled in the analysis were second doses at about 4 or about 12 weeks.

Regarding the study as a whole: Rises in breadth and depth of Spike-specific TCRs came after two AZD1222 doses. Without day 14 samples, only post-peak T cell repertoires were studied.

The V and J ends lost 0 bases and 3 bases respectively, with 9 bases between them. The CDR3 loop spans 14 amino acids. CDR1 SGHTA and CDR2 FQGNSA come from the germline V gene. Concerning this clone: Its target is unknown.

Some clones are missing from TCRdb's copy, which holds only in-frame ones; the method was immunoSEQ multiplex PCR. The sample holds tens of thousands of clones, 70% to 90% seen once. This chain connects TRBV7-2 to TRBJ2-7; D is uncertain. This sequence originates from an adult in good health. Sequencing was performed on peripheral blood, taken on day 0 of AZD1222 vaccination. The DNA for the CDR3 is TGTGCCAGCAGCTTAGCACAGACCAGCTACGAGCAGTACTTC. The encoded protein is CASSLAQTSYEQYF. Filled out from reference TRBV7-2 and TRBJ2-7, the complete variable domain reads GAGVSQSPSNKVTEKGKDVELRCDPISGHTALYWYRQSLGQGLEFLIYFQGNSAPDKSGLPSDRFSAERTGGSVSTLTIQRTQQEDSAVYLCASSLAQTSYEQYFGPGTRLTVT.